Presented here are 29 T cell receptor beta chains from one specimen sequenced in a study of blood T cell repertoires in COVID-19 (dated by TCRdb to about 2020). The library came from the immunoSEQ multiplex PCR assay. TCRdb carries this immuneACCESS record with in-frame sequences only. Its versions omit some clonotypes, under half of them owing to an unresolved V gene in the studies checked, with the rest unexplained. Across this sample there are approximately 50,000 clones, with more than 85% seen only once. The ten biggest clones cover 5.5% to 6.5% of the sample. Sequenced input: peripheral blood. Receptor source: a man aged 50 to 60 with active COVID-19.

The table lists this clone with a count of one. V is TRBV7-9 and J is TRBJ1-4; D not resolved. The CDR3 is 14 residues long. Germline V CDR1 and CDR2: SEHNR, FQNEAQ (reference sequence). V lost 5 bases, J lost 3 bases, and 10 bases lay in between. CDR3 sequence reads: CASSVQNPNEKLFF. In DNA form, the CDR3 reads TGTGCCAGCAGCGTACAGAATCCTAATGAAAAACTGTTTTTT.

The V gene is TRBV11-3, the J gene TRBJ2-6; TRBD1 is a possible D gene (6 bases). The CDR3 spans 15 residues. Germline assignment: CDR1 SGHNT and CDR2 YENEEA. The V end lost 5 bases, the J end lost 2 bases, and 10 bases lay between the germline ends. The CDR3: CASSEGVAGANVLTF. The CDR3 DNA reads as TGTGCCAGCAGCGAGGGGGTCGCTGGGGCCAACGTCCTGACTTTC.

The chain employs TRBV2 and TRBJ2-1, with TRBD1 matching 7 bases. Germline assignment: CDR1 SNHLY and CDR2 FYNNEI. The trim removed 4 bases at V and 4 bases at J, leaving 4 bases unmatched. This CDR3 is 14 amino acids long. In nucleotides, the CDR3 is TGTGCCAGCAGTGGAACGGGACAGTACAATGAGCAGTTCTTC. Translating gives CASSGTGQYNEQFF.

The chain carries TRBV10-1 and TRBJ1-2, with D possibly matching TRBD1 (6 bases). The CDR3 totals 15 residues. The germline V gene has CDR1 WNHNN and CDR2 SYGVQD (reference sequence). Trimming cost V 0 bases and J 7 bases, with 15 bases left between them. The CDR3: CASSESRTGLGGYTF. Here the CDR3 DNA reads TGCGCCAGCAGTGAGTCGAGAACAGGGCTTGGTGGCTACACCTTC.

The V gene is TRBV5-1, the J gene TRBJ2-7; 8 nucleotides line up with TRBD1. The CDR3 totals 16 residues. Germline CDR1 SGHRS, CDR2 YFSETQ. V trimming: 4 bases; J trimming: 2 bases; junction bases outside the gene matches: 11. The CDR3, as DNA: TGCGCCAGCAGCGCGATCAAAACAGGGGGTCCCTACGAGCAGTACTTC. Translated, it gives CASSAIKTGGPYEQYF.

V gene TRBV5-1 combines with J gene TRBJ2-7, with D unresolved. Germline CDR1 reads SGHRS; CDR2 reads YFSETQ. The CDR3 runs to 14 residues. Trimming took off 1 base at V and 2 bases at J, with 10 bases between the two ends. The CDR3 coding sequence is TGCGCCAGCAGCTTGTCGGTAGAAGCCTACGAGCAGTACTTC. Its translation is CASSLSVEAYEQYF.

The chain links TRBV9 to TRBJ2-7, with D possibly being TRBD2 (5 bases). CDR3 length: 12 amino acids. CDR1 and CDR2 from the germline V gene are SGDLS and YYNGEE. V lost 7 bases to trimming and J lost 0 bases, with 8 bases between them. CDR3 DNA sequence: TGTGCCAGCGGAGGTAGCTCCTACGAGCAGTACTTC. This encodes CASGGSSYEQYF.

The chain employs TRBV6-5 and TRBJ1-1, with 8 bases fitting TRBD1. The V segment lost 5 bases and the J segment 3 bases; nucleotides outside the gene matches: 5. There are 14 residues in the CDR3. CDR1 and CDR2 from the germline V gene are MNHEY and SVGAGI. CDR3 amino acids: CASSRGTGDTEAFF. The CDR3 DNA sequence: TGTGCCAGCAGTCGCGGGACAGGCGACACTGAAGCTTTCTTT.

The chain carries TRBV7-9 and TRBJ2-3, with 7 bases matching TRBD1. The CDR3 spans 15 residues. Trimming at V came to 5 bases and at J to 0 bases, leaving 5 bases not matched to a gene. CDR1 is SEHNR, CDR2 FQNEAQ, per germline (reference sequence). The CDR3 loop is CASSREGASTDTQYF. Written as DNA, the CDR3 is TGTGCCAGCAGCCGAGAGGGGGCCAGCACAGATACGCAGTATTTT.

V and J are TRBV28 and TRBJ2-2, with D possibly TRBD2 on 6 matching bases. V was cut by 8 bases and J by 6 bases, with 16 bases left in between. The CDR3 spans 14 residues. Germline V gene sequence: CDR1 MDHEN, CDR2 SYDVKM. The CDR3 sequence is CASRLGRRSGELFF. CDR3 DNA: TGTGCCAGCCGCCTCGGGAGACGATCCGGGGAGCTGTTTTTT.

This clone is a singleton in its sample. CDR3 region: CASSAGTLDYNEQFF. CDR3 in DNA: TGTGCCAGCAGTGCCGGGACACTAGACTACAATGAGCAGTTCTTC. The chain links TRBV28 to TRBJ2-1; the D gene is possibly TRBD1 (6 bases). With 5 bases removed from V and 3 bases from J, the gap between germline ends came to 14 bases. Germline-derived CDR1 and CDR2 are MDHEN and SYDVKM. This CDR3 region has 15 residues. Full variable domain (remainder filled in from reference TRBV28 and TRBJ2-1): DVKVTQSSRYLVKRTGEKVFLECVQDMDHENMFWYRQDPGLGLRLIYFSYDVKMKEKGDIPEGYSVSREKKERFSLILESASTNQTSMYLCASSAGTLDYNEQFFGPGTRLTVL.

As DNA, the CDR3 is TGTGCCAGCTGGGCAGGGGGCGTTTGGAACACTGAAGCTTTCTTT. Amino acid sequence: CASWAGGVWNTEAFF. The V call is TRBV6-5, the J call TRBJ1-1, with TRBD1 matching over 8 bases. V lost 8 bases to trimming and J lost 1 base; unmatched junction nucleotides: 9. This CDR3 spans 15 amino acids. CDR1 is MNHEY, CDR2 SVGAGI, per germline.

This sequence joins TRBV5-4 and TRBJ1-2, with unresolved D. V was cut by 6 bases and J by 6 bases, with 15 bases left in between. CDR3 length: 13 residues. Looked up from germline, CDR1 is SGHNT and CDR2 is YYREEE (reference sequence). The CDR3 loop is CASTLAGVDGYTF. Written as DNA, the CDR3 is TGTGCCAGCACCCTCGCGGGTGTGGATGGCTACACCTTC.

The chain has TRBV27 and TRBJ2-7; TRBD1 aligns across 8 bases. Per germline, CDR1 MNHEY and CDR2 SMNVEV (reference sequence). Losses at the gene ends were 4 bases for V and 1 base for J; bases not matched to a gene: 3. This CDR3 comprises 14 residues. CDR3 DNA sequence: TGTGCCAGCAGTTCCTGGGACAGGTCCTACGAGCAGTACTTC. As protein: CASSSWDRSYEQYF.

V gene TRBV5-1 combines with J gene TRBJ1-1; D might be TRBD1 (5 bases). Trimming took off 10 bases at V and 3 bases at J, with 13 bases between the two ends. Looked up from germline, CDR1 is SGHRS and CDR2 is YFSETQ. This CDR3 contains 12 residues. The CDR3 protein is CASRGWDTEAFF. The CDR3, as DNA: TGCGCCTCGCGGGGCTGGGACACTGAAGCTTTCTTT.

J is TRBJ1-4 and V is TRBV18, with TRBD1 as a possible D gene (5 bases). This CDR3 contains 15 residues. CDR1 and CDR2 from the germline V gene are KGHSH and LQKENI. The V end was cut by 0 bases, the J end by 4 bases, with 9 bases between. CDR3 bases: TGTGCCAGCTCACCACCTACAGGATATAATGAAAAACTGTTTTTT. Translating it yields CASSPPTGYNEKLFF.

This CDR3 is CASRWDRAYNEQFF. In nucleotides, the CDR3 is TGTGCCAGCAGGTGGGACAGAGCCTACAATGAGCAGTTCTTC. This chain joins TRBV5-6 and TRBJ2-1; 7 bases align to TRBD1. CDR3 length: 14 amino acids. Trimming took 5 bases from V and 2 from J; bases not matched to a gene: 4. The germline V gene has CDR1 SGHDT and CDR2 YYEEEE.

This clone was picked up one time. The chain is built from TRBV5-1 and TRBJ2-7, with 12 bases lining up with TRBD2. CDR3 size: 16 residues. V lost 4 bases and J lost 7; bases outside the gene matches: 12. Germline V gives CDR1 SGHRS, CDR2 YFSETQ. The CDR3 region has the DNA TGCGCCAGCAGCGGACTAGCGGGGAACCCCGCAGGGGAGCAGTACTTC. Translation: CASSGLAGNPAGEQYF.

The count of this clone is one. The rearrangement links TRBV11-3 to TRBJ2-2; 7 positions agree with TRBD2. This CDR3 spans 16 amino acids. With 2 bases clipped from V and 4 bases from J, the junction kept 7 bases outside the gene matches. Germline V CDR1 and CDR2: SGHNT, YENEEA. CDR3 amino acids: CASSLLSGKATGELFF. The DNA for the CDR3 is TGTGCCAGCAGCTTACTAAGCGGGAAGGCCACCGGGGAGCTGTTTTTT.

This clone was picked up a small number of times. The chain employs TRBV18 and TRBJ1-2, with 7 bases matching TRBD1. The junction had 9 bases not matched to a gene; V was cut back by 3 bases and J by 8 bases. Looked up from germline, CDR1 is KGHSH and CDR2 is LQKENI. The CDR3 contains 14 residues. CDR3 in amino acids: CASSPTTGSGGYTF. CDR3 DNA sequence: TGTGCCAGCTCACCCACGACAGGGTCGGGCGGCTACACCTTC. Full variable domain (missing parts from reference TRBV18 and TRBJ1-2): NAGVMQNPRHLVRRRGQEARLRCSPMKGHSHVYWYRQLPEEGLKFMVYLQKENIIDESGMPKERFSAEFPKEGPSILRIQQVVRGDSAAYFCASSPTTGSGGYTFGSGTRLTVV.

The rearrangement uses TRBV7-9 and TRBJ2-7, with 8 bases lining up with TRBD2. J was trimmed by 1 base and V by 5 bases; bases with no gene match: 7. This CDR3 has 15 residues. Looked up from germline, CDR1 is SEHNR and CDR2 is FQNEAQ (reference sequence). CDR3 sequence: CASSPQGGRSYEQYF. Here the CDR3 DNA reads TGTGCCAGCAGCCCCCAGGGCGGGAGGTCCTACGAGCAGTACTTC.

This clone was found once. This chain links TRBV4-1 with TRBJ1-6; D is undetermined. Germline CDR1 reads MGHRA; CDR2 reads YSYEKL. This CDR3 comprises 15 residues. Trimming removed 1 base at V and 0 bases at J, with 4 bases between. The CDR3 sequence: CASSQGSSYNSPLHF. As DNA, the CDR3 is TGCGCCAGCAGCCAAGGGAGCTCCTATAATTCACCCCTCCACTTT.

This sequence joins TRBV28 and TRBJ2-1; 7 bases line up with TRBD2. J was trimmed by 0 bases and V by 6 bases; bases with no gene match: 5. The germline CDR1 and CDR2 sequences are MDHEN and SYDVKM. The CDR3 spans 15 residues. The CDR3 sequence: CASSPAGPSYNEQFF. As DNA, the CDR3 is TGTGCCAGCAGCCCAGCGGGGCCCTCCTACAATGAGCAGTTCTTC.

The J gene is TRBJ2-7, the V gene TRBV9; maybe TRBD1 (5 bases). CDR3 length equals 15 residues. Germline loops: CDR1 SGDLS, CDR2 YYNGEE. The V and J ends lost 0 bases and 3 bases respectively, with 13 bases between them. The CDR3 region has the DNA TGTGCCAGCAGCGTAGGACAGAATGCTGTCTACGAGCAGTACTTC. Amino acid sequence: CASSVGQNAVYEQYF.

V and J are TRBV4-1 and TRBJ2-7; possibly TRBD1 for D (5 bases). This CDR3 region has 18 residues. CDR1 is MGHRA and CDR2 is YSYEKL in the germline V gene. The V end lost 1 base, the J end lost 0 bases, and 19 bases lay between the germline ends. CDR3 DNA sequence: TGCGCCAGCAGCCAAGTCCCATTGTTAAGGGGCAGCTCCTACGAGCAGTACTTC. Encoded protein: CASSQVPLLRGSSYEQYF.

Only one count was recorded for this clone. The rearrangement joins TRBV6-2 or TRBV6-3 to TRBJ2-7, with 8 nucleotides matching TRBD2. The CDR3 extends over 14 amino acids. In germline, CDR1 is MNHEY, CDR2 SVGEGT. V lost 5 bases and J lost 5; bases outside the gene matches: 8. The CDR3 sequence is CASSPGGAQDEQYF. CDR3 in DNA: TGTGCCAGCAGTCCCGGGGGGGCGCAGGACGAGCAGTACTTC.

This clone ranks as medium-sized (0.01 to 0.1%). This chain uses TRBV2 with TRBJ2-1, with a possible D match to TRBD1 (6 bases). Trimming cost V 5 bases and J 8 bases, with 16 bases left between them. Germline lookup yields CDR1 SNHLY and CDR2 FYNNEI. The CDR3 has 14 amino acids. CDR3 DNA sequence: TGTGCCAGCAGTCGAAACAGGGTGGGGGATGAGCAGTTCTTC. Translating it yields CASSRNRVGDEQFF.

This clone was seen a handful of times. This rearrangement joins TRBV3-1 (or the pseudogene TRBV3-2) to TRBJ2-2, with D possibly matching TRBD2 (6 bases). The germline gives CDR1 LGHDT, CDR2 YNNKEL (reference sequence). CDR3 length: 16 residues. V lost 4 bases to trimming and J lost 3 bases, with 15 bases between them. CDR3 amino acids: CASSPEGGTYTGELFF. DNA of the CDR3: TGTGCCAGCAGCCCAGAAGGCGGGACTTACACCGGGGAGCTGTTTTTT.

The rearrangement uses TRBV2 and TRBJ1-1, with 7 bases that match TRBD1. This CDR3 contains 15 residues. Germline V gene lookup returns CDR1 SNHLY and CDR2 FYNNEI. V gave up 0 bases and J gave up 5 bases; unmatched junction bases: 6. The CDR3 region is CASSEATGSGTEAFF. CDR3 nucleotide sequence: TGTGCCAGCAGTGAAGCGACAGGGTCGGGGACTGAAGCTTTCTTT.